The rows below give T cell receptor beta chains drawn from one sample of a study of Ad26.COV2.S vaccination and SARS-CoV-2 variants. The assay was immunoSEQ multiplex PCR, and TCRdb's table has in-frame clones only and misses some. This table has about half a million clones, 89% appearing once. Sequences were derived from peripheral blood, sampled in a trial of Ad26.COV2.S vaccine versus placebo. The receptors derive from a person aged 18-65 years who received the Ad26.COV2.S COVID-19 vaccine or a placebo. Both conserved end residues are part of each CDR3. D genes are given only for firm matches. Clone sizes are given selectively: once, few, many, or a class where the clone is expanded.

d_gene,len,abundance,v_gene,j_gene,CDR3nt,CDR3aa
TRBD1,15,NA,TRBV5-1,TRBJ1-1,TGCGCCAGCAGCCAAACCACAGGGGTGAACACTGAAGCTTTCTTT,CASSQTTGVNTEAFF
NA,13,NA,TRBV6-2/TRBV6-3,TRBJ2-3,TGTGCCAGCAGTTATAGCTGGACAGATACGCAGTATTTT,CASSYSWTDTQYF
NA,15,NA,TRBV27,TRBJ1-4,TGTGCCAGCAGTCCCCGAGGGGTTAAAAATGAAAAACTGTTTTTT,CASSPRGVKNEKLFF
TRBD2,15,NA,TRBV4-3,TRBJ2-3,TGCGCCAGCAGCCCAAGCGGGGGTGTTGGGGATACGCAGTATTTT,CASSPSGGVGDTQYF
NA,14,NA,TRBV9,TRBJ1-1,TGTGCCAGCACCGGTAGCGGGCCGGTTATGGGAGCTTTCTTT,CASTGSGPVMGAFF
TRBD2,17,NA,TRBV4-2,TRBJ2-7,TGTGCCAGCAGCCAAGGGACTAGCGGGTCCTCCTCCTACGAGCAGTACTTC,CASSQGTSGSSSYEQYF
TRBD2,12,NA,TRBV27,TRBJ2-5,TGTGCCAGCAGTTTAAGCGGGACGGCCCAGTACTTC,CASSLSGTAQYF
NA,16,NA,TRBV5-4,TRBJ2-1,TGTGCCAGCAGCTCAGAGCCTAGCGCTGCGAACAATGAGCAGTTCTTC,CASSSEPSAANNEQFF
TRBD1,14,NA,TRBV6-5,TRBJ2-5,TGTGCCAGCATAGGGACAGGGGGTCATGAGACCCAGTACTTC,CASIGTGGHETQYF
TRBD1,15,NA,TRBV13,TRBJ1-2,TGTGCCAGCAGCCCTCCACAACAGGGGTCGCAGGGCTACACCTTC,CASSPPQQGSQGYTF
TRBD1,13,NA,TRBV7-3,TRBJ2-5,TGTGCCAGCAGCCGAGGACAGGGGGAGACCCAGTACTTC,CASSRGQGETQYF
NA,14,once,TRBV6-5,TRBJ2-1,TGTGCCAGCAGTTACTCCCGGTCCTACAATGAGCAGTTCTTC,CASSYSRSYNEQFF
TRBD1,15,NA,TRBV5-1,TRBJ2-7,TGCGCCAGCAGCTACAAATGGGACAGTCCCGGGGAGCAGTACTTC,CASSYKWDSPGEQYF
TRBD2,18,NA,TRBV30,TRBJ2-1,TGTGCCTGGAGTGCCTCCGCGGGGGGGCGCCACTCCTACAATGAGCAGTTCTTC,CAWSASAGGRHSYNEQFF
NA,14,NA,TRBV29-1,TRBJ1-3,TGCAGCACCCCTCAGGGGTCTGCTGGAAACACCATATATTTT,CSTPQGSAGNTIYF
NA,16,few,TRBV27,TRBJ1-1,TGTGCCAGCAGCATCCGGCCGGAACGTAAGAACACTGAAGCTTTCTTT,CASSIRPERKNTEAFF
NA,18,NA,TRBV28,TRBJ1-6,TGTGCCAGCACACCCCGGGACATCAGGACCTCCTATAATTCACCCCTCCACTTT,CASTPRDIRTSYNSPLHF
TRBD1,14,NA,TRBV5-1,TRBJ2-7,TGCGCCAGTTCATGGGGACAGGGAAGGAGCGAGCAGTACTTC,CASSWGQGRSEQYF
NA,14,NA,TRBV6-2/TRBV6-3,TRBJ2-1,TGTGCCAGCAGCCTCGGGACTTTCTACAATGAGCAGTTCTTC,CASSLGTFYNEQFF
TRBD1,16,NA,TRBV7-6,TRBJ1-2,TGTGCCAGCAGCCCAACCTATACAGGGGGCGGCTATGGCTACACCTTC,CASSPTYTGGGYGYTF
NA,16,NA,TRBV27,TRBJ2-2,TGTGCCAGCACCCCCAGAGGAGGGGGGGTAACCGGGGAGCTGTTTTTT,CASTPRGGGVTGELFF
NA,17,NA,TRBV19,TRBJ2-3,TGTGCCAGTAGTATCTCCCGGGGTGTGGGGGTCACAGATACGCAGTATTTT,CASSISRGVGVTDTQYF
TRBD1,13,few,TRBV11-2,TRBJ1-2,TGTGCCAGCAGCTATATGACAGGGGTTGGCTACACCTTC,CASSYMTGVGYTF
TRBD2,14,NA,TRBV5-1,TRBJ2-1,TGCGCCAGCAGCCGTAGCGGGGCCAGCGATGAGCAGTTCTTC,CASSRSGASDEQFF
NA,11,NA,TRBV12-5,TRBJ2-1,TGTGCTAGTGGTGAGACAGGCGAGCAGTTCTTC,CASGETGEQFF
TRBD2,16,few,TRBV11-2,TRBJ2-7,TGTGCCAGCAGCTTCGAATCGACTAGCGGGTCCTACGAGCAGTACTTC,CASSFESTSGSYEQYF
NA,16,NA,TRBV10-3,TRBJ1-1,TGTGCCATCAGTGAGCGGGTTTTGAGGGGGAACACTGAAGCTTTCTTT,CAISERVLRGNTEAFF
TRBD2,19,NA,TRBV4-2,TRBJ2-1,TGTGCCAGCAGCCAAGAGGGTAACCGACTAGCCCTTGCCTACAATGAGCAGTTCTTC,CASSQEGNRLALAYNEQFF
TRBD1,14,NA,TRBV4-1,TRBJ2-7,TGCGCCAGCAGCCCCGGGCAGGGGGTGGCCGAGCAGTACTTC,CASSPGQGVAEQYF
NA,14,NA,TRBV5-1,TRBJ2-7,TGCGCCAGCAGCACGACAGTGAGCTCCTACGAGCAGTACTTC,CASSTTVSSYEQYF
NA,19,NA,TRBV9,TRBJ2-2,TGTGCCAGCAGCCCTCTTCCGGGAGAGGTTTTTGGTAACACCGGGGAGCTGTTTTTT,CASSPLPGEVFGNTGELFF
NA,14,NA,TRBV30,TRBJ1-5,TGTGCCTGGAGTGAGGGTAATAGCAATCAGCCCCAGCATTTT,CAWSEGNSNQPQHF
NA,15,NA,TRBV30,TRBJ1-4,TGTGCCTGGAGTGTAGGAGGGACGGATAATGAAAAACTGTTTTTT,CAWSVGGTDNEKLFF
TRBD2,16,once,TRBV28,TRBJ2-2,TGTGCCAGCAGCACAATAGCGGGAGCGGGTCTGGGGGAGCTGTTTTTT,CASSTIAGAGLGELFF
NA,14,NA,TRBV10-3,TRBJ1-4,TGTGCCATCAGGTCTGGACAGAGGCCTGAAAAACTGTTTTTT,CAIRSGQRPEKLFF
NA,14,NA,TRBV19,TRBJ1-2,TGTGCCAGTAGTATTCTCTCAGGGGACTATGGCTACACCTTC,CASSILSGDYGYTF
NA,15,once,TRBV25-1,TRBJ2-1,TGTGCCAGCAGTGATACGAGAACCTCATACAATGAGCAGTTCTTC,CASSDTRTSYNEQFF
NA,15,NA,TRBV5-1,TRBJ1-6,TGCGCCAGCAGCCCTGACAGCACCTATAATTCACCCCTCCACTTT,CASSPDSTYNSPLHF
NA,14,NA,TRBV4-3,TRBJ1-2,TGCGCCAGCAGCCAAGACCGGGCAGGGTCAGGCTACACCTTC,CASSQDRAGSGYTF
NA,10,NA,TRBV20-1,TRBJ1-1,TGCAGTGGGGGGAGGCTTGAAGCTTTCTTT,CSGGRLEAFF
TRBD2,17,NA,TRBV3-1/TRBV3-2,TRBJ2-1,TGTGCCAGCAGCCAAAGTACCGGGACTAGGGCTAACAATGAGCAGTTCTTC,CASSQSTGTRANNEQFF
NA,15,NA,TRBV21-1,TRBJ2-7,TGTGCCAGCAGCACGACTAGCGGGAGACAATACGAGCAGTACTTC,CASSTTSGRQYEQYF
TRBD1,15,NA,TRBV5-1,TRBJ1-2,TGCGCCAGCAGCTTGGCGGGGACAGGGGACTATGGCTACACCTTC,CASSLAGTGDYGYTF
NA,13,NA,TRBV2,TRBJ1-6,TGTGCCAGCAGATTACGGAAGAATTCACCCCTCCACTTT,CASRLRKNSPLHF
TRBD1,16,once,TRBV5-1,TRBJ1-1,TGCGCCAGCAGCAGGGGACAGGGGAACTCTTACGGTGAAGCTTTCTTT,CASSRGQGNSYGEAFF
NA,12,NA,TRBV6-5,TRBJ2-1,TGTGCCAGCAGCCCCCGGGGATATGAGCAGTTCTTC,CASSPRGYEQFF
TRBD2,16,NA,TRBV28,TRBJ2-2,TGTGCCAGCAGCCTAGCGGGAGGGCGAGCAGGCGGGGAGCTGTTTTTT,CASSLAGGRAGGELFF
NA,15,NA,TRBV10-3,TRBJ2-6,TGTGCCATCAGTGAGTGGGGGTCCGGGGCCAACGTCCTGACTTTC,CAISEWGSGANVLTF
NA,13,NA,TRBV9,TRBJ2-5,TGTGCCAGCAGCGTAAACCCCCAAGAGACCCAGTACTTC,CASSVNPQETQYF
NA,18,few,TRBV5-1,TRBJ1-2,TGCGCCAGCAGCTTGGTCCCGGGAGAGGGAAGGAAAAACTATGGCTACACCTTC,CASSLVPGEGRKNYGYTF
NA,13,NA,TRBV19,TRBJ1-2,TGTGCCAGTAGTATCACCGGGACGGTTGATATCACCTTC,CASSITGTVDITF
NA,13,NA,TRBV6-2/TRBV6-3,TRBJ1-2,TGTGCCAGCAGTACAGACGGGAACTATGGCTACACCTTC,CASSTDGNYGYTF
NA,15,NA,TRBV28,TRBJ2-7,TGTGCCACCAAACTCGGACCCTCCGCCTCCTACGAGCAGTACTTC,CATKLGPSASYEQYF